Listed below are T cell receptor beta chains from one sample, sequenced in a study of PD-1 blockade in classical Hodgkin lymphoma. Sequencing was performed with immunoSEQ multiplex PCR; in TCRdb, only in-frame clones are kept and a portion is missing. The sample has 30,000 to 50,000 clones; more than 60% are singletons. The sample consisted of peripheral blood mononuclear cells (PBMCs), taken before the fourth cycle of nivolumab. All receptors come from a human donor with classical Hodgkin lymphoma. Each CDR3 is given with its conserved first and last residue. D genes are given only for firm matches.

TRBJ2-5 TRBV5-8 - CASSFPGQETQYF
TRBJ1-5 TRBV18 TRBD1 CASSPGTGSNQPQHF
TRBJ1-1 TRBV6-4 - CASSDSRGGTEAFF
TRBJ2-7 TRBV4-1 - CASSQTSTHEQYF
TRBJ2-2 TRBV11-3 - CASRPGVGDTGELFF
TRBJ2-7 TRBV15 TRBD1 CATSRQGASEQYF
TRBJ2-2 TRBV7-8 TRBD2 CASSLTSAGNTGELFF
TRBJ2-7 TRBV4-1 - CASSPAPAGDYEQYF
TRBJ1-6 TRBV30 TRBD1 CAWSLTGLGSPLHF
TRBJ1-1 TRBV10-3 - CAISEGGWVEAFF
TRBJ1-2 TRBV5-1 - CASSSQGFGYGYTF
TRBJ2-2 TRBV2 TRBD1 CASREDRGVAGELFF
TRBJ2-4 TRBV29-1 TRBD1 CSAHRGNIQYF
TRBJ1-2 TRBV4-1 - CASSPPVGRAGANYGYTF
TRBJ2-3 TRBV7-2 TRBD2 CASSSRPGGFVDTQYF
TRBJ2-3 TRBV29-1 TRBD1 CSVEGDRGVGTDTQYF
TRBJ2-1 TRBV7-9 - CASSPSWGEQFF
TRBJ2-7 TRBV7-8 - CASSLEAGPYEQYF
TRBJ2-7 TRBV27 TRBD1 CASSLWTGNEQYF
TRBJ1-2 TRBV5-6 - CASCRDALPYGYTF